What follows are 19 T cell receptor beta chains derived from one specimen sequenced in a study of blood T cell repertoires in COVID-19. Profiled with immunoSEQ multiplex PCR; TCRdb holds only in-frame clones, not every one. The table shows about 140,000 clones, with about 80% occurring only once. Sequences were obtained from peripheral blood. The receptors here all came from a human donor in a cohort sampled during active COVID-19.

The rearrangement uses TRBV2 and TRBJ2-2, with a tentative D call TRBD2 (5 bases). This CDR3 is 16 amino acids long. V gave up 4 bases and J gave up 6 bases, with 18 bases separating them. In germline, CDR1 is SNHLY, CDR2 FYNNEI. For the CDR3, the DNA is TGTGCCAGCAGTGTGAACGGGGATTTGGTAGCCGGGGAGCTGTTTTTT. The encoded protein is CASSVNGDLVAGELFF.

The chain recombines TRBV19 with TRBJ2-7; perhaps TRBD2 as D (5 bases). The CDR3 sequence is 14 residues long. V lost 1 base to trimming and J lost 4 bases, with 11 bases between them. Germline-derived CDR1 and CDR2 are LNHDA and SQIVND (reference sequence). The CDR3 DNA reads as TGTGCCAGTAGTATAGGACTACCTCGTTACGAGCAGTACTTC. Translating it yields CASSIGLPRYEQYF.

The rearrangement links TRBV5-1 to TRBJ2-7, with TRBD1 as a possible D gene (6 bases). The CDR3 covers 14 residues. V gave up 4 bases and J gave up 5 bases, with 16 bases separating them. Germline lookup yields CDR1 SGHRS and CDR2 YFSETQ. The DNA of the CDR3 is TGCGCCAGCAGCCTACAGGGTAAAGGCAACGAGCAGTACTTC. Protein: CASSLQGKGNEQYF. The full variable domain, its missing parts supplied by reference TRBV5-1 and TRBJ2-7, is KAGVTQTPRYLIKTRGQQVTLSCSPISGHRSVSWYQQTPGQGLQFLFEYFSETQRNKGNFPGRFSGRQFSNSRSEMNVSTLELGDSALYLCASSLQGKGNEQYFGPGTRLTVT.

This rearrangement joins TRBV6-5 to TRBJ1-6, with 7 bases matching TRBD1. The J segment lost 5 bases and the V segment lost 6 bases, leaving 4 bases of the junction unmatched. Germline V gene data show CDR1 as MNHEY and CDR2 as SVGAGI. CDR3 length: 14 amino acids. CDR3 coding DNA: TGTGCCAGCAGCGCCGGGACAGATAATTCACCCCTCCACTTT. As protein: CASSAGTDNSPLHF.

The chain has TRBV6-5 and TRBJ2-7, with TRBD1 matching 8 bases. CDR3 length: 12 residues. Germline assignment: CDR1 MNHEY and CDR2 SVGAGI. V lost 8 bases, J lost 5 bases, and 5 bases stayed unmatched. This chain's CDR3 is CASHRGYNEQYF. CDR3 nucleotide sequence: TGTGCCAGCCACAGGGGGTATAACGAGCAGTACTTC.

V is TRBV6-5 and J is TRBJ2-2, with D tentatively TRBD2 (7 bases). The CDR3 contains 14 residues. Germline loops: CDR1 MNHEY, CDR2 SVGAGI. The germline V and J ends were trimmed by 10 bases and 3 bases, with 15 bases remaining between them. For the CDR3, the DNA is TGTGCCACCCGGGACGGGGGGCACACCGGGGAGCTGTTTTTT. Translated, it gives CATRDGGHTGELFF.

Here the CDR3 DNA reads TGTGCCAGCAGCCGCCAGGCCAGAACCCTCTCCTACAATGAGCAGTTCTTC. Its protein product is CASSRQARTLSYNEQFF. J is TRBJ2-1 and V is TRBV4-2; D not resolved. V lost 4 bases and J 0 bases, leaving 16 bases between the germline ends. From germline, CDR1 is LGHNA and CDR2 YNFKEQ. This CDR3 contains 17 residues.

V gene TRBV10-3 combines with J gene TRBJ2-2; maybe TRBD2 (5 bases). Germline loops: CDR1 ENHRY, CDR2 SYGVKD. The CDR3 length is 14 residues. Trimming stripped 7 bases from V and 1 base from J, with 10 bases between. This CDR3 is CAITEGKNTGELFF. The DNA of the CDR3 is TGTGCCATCACCGAGGGAAAGAACACCGGGGAGCTGTTTTTT.

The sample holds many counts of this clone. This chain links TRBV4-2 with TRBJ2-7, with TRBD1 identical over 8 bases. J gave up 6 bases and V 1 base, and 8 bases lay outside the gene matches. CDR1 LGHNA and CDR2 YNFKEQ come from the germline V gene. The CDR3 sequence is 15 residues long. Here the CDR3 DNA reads TGTGCCAGCAGCCAAGTCCCGCAGGGGGCCGGCGAGCAGTACTTC. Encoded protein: CASSQVPQGAGEQYF.

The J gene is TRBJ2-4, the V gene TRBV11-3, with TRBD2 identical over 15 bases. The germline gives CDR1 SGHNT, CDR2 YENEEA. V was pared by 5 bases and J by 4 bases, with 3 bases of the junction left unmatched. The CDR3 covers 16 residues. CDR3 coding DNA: TGTGCCAGCAGCATGGGACTAGCGGGGGGAAAAAACATTCAGTACTTC. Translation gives CASSMGLAGGKNIQYF. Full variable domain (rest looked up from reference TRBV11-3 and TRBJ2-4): EAGVVQSPRYKIIEKKQPVAFWCNPISGHNTLYWYLQNLGQGPELLIRYENEEAVDDSQLPKDRFSAERLKGVDSTLKIQPAELGDSAVYLCASSMGLAGGKNIQYFGAGTRLSVL.

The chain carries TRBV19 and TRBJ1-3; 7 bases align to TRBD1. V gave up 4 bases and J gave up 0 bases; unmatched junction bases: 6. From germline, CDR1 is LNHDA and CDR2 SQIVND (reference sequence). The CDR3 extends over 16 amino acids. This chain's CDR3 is CASSTSTGVSGNTIYF. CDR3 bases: TGTGCCAGTAGTACGTCAACAGGGGTCTCTGGAAACACCATATATTTT.

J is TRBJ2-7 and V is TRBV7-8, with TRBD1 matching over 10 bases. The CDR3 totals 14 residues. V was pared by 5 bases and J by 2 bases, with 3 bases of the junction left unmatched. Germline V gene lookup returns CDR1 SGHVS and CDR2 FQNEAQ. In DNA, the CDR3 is TGTGCCAGCAGCACGGACAGGGGGGCCTACGAGCAGTACTTC. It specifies CASSTDRGAYEQYF.

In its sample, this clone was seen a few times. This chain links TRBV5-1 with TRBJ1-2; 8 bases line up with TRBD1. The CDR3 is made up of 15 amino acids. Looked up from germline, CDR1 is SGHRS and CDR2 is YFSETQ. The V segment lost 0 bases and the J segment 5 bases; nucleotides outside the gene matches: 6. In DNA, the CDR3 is TGCGCCAGCAGCTTGGGACAGGGGATACGGTATGGCTACACCTTC. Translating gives CASSLGQGIRYGYTF.

The CDR3 loop reads CASSQGTVVRANYGYTF. CDR3 DNA: TGTGCCAGCAGCCAAGGCACCGTTGTCCGAGCTAACTATGGCTACACCTTC. The chain combines TRBV3-1 (or the pseudogene TRBV3-2) with TRBJ1-2; D gene unclear. CDR3 length: 17 residues. The germline CDR1 and CDR2 sequences are LGHDT and YNNKEL (reference sequence). The V gene lost 1 base and the J gene lost 0 bases, with 15 bases spanning the gap.

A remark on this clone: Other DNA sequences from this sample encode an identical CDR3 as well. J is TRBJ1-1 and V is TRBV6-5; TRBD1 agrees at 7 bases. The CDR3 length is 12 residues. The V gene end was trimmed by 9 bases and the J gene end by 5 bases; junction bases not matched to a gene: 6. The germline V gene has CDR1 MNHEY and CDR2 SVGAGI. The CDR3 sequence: CASYRGETEAFF. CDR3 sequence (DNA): TGTGCCAGTTACAGGGGAGAGACTGAAGCTTTCTTT.

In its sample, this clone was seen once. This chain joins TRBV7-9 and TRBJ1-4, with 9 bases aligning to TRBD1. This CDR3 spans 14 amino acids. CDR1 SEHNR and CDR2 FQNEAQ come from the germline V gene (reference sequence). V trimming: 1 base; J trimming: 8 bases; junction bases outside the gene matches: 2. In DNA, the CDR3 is TGTGCCAGCAGCTTAGGGGACAGGGCCGAAAAACTGTTTTTT. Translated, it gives CASSLGDRAEKLFF.

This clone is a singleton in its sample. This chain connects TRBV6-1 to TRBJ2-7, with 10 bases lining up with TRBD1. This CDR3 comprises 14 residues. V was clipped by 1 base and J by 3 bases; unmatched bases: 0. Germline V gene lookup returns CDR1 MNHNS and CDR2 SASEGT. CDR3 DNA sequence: TGTGCCAGCAGTGAAGGGACAGGGGGCTACGAGCAGTACTTC. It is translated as CASSEGTGGYEQYF.

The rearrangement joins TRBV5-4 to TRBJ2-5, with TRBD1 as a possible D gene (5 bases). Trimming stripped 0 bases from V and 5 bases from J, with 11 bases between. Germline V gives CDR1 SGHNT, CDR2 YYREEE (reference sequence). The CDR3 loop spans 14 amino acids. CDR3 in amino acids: CASSLAGAGETQYF. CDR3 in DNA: TGTGCCAGCAGCTTGGCTGGGGCTGGGGAGACCCAGTACTTC.

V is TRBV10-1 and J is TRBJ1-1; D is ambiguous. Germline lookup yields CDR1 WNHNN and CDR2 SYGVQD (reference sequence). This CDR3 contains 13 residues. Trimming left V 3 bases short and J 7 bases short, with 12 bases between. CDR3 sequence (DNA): TGCGCCAGCAGTGAAAGAGTAGCCGTTGAAGCTTTCTTT. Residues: CASSERVAVEAFF.